Following are 22 T cell receptor beta chains from one sample sequenced in a study of T-cell memory formation after mild COVID-19. One entry per CDR3 protein, called by TCRdb with MiXCR from the 5' RACE reads. The sample lists roughly 510,000 distinct CDR3 sequences, around 16% occurring once. The sequenced sample was PBMCs or a T cell subset sorted from them (not recorded which). These receptors all stem from an adult woman who had mild COVID-19 (a few samples of this study predate the infection). Cell type and time point are not known.

The gene calls are TRBV6-6 and TRBJ2-3; D possibly corresponds to TRBD2 (6 bases). The CDR3 is 19 amino acids. V shed 6 bases and J shed 3 bases, with 28 bases lying between them. Germline V gives CDR1 MNHNY, CDR2 SVGAGI (reference sequence). The CDR3 DNA is TGTGCCAGCAGCCACCAATTTCTGGGGGGAGAGGTGTTTACAGATACGCAGTATTTT. Translation gives CASSHQFLGGEVFTDTQYF.

The chain carries TRBV21-1 and TRBJ2-4. TRBV21-1 is designated a pseudogene. CDR3 length: 16 amino acids. CDR3 DNA: TGTGCCAGCAACCCTAACGTCCGGCTAGCCAAAAACATTCAGTACTTC. This gives the protein CASNPNVRLAKNIQYF.

This clonotype was seen only a few times. The chain couples TRBV27 to TRBJ2-7; D is perhaps TRBD2 (6 bases). Germline CDR1 and CDR2: MNHEY and SMNVEV (reference sequence). CDR3 length: 15 amino acids. V lost 5 bases to trimming and J lost 2 bases, with 16 bases between them. CDR3 amino acids: CASSPGTEGAYEQYF. CDR3 nucleotide sequence: TGTGCCAGCAGTCCTGGGACTGAAGGAGCCTACGAGCAGTACTTC.

This clonotype showed up just a few times. This chain connects TRBV10-3 to TRBJ2-1; D possibly corresponds to TRBD1 (5 bases). Trimming cost V 10 bases and J 8 bases, with 21 bases left between them. Germline V CDR1 and CDR2: ENHRY, SYGVKD. This CDR3 contains 14 residues. CDR3 in amino acids: CATRKGWRIYEQFF. The CDR3 bases are TGTGCCACGAGAAAGGGGTGGAGAATTTATGAGCAGTTCTTC.

The table lists this clonotype with a few counts. V and J are TRBV7-2 and TRBJ1-4, with no clear D. The CDR3 extends over 13 amino acids. V shed 4 bases and J shed 4 bases, with 7 bases lying between them. The germline V gene has CDR1 SGHTA and CDR2 FQGNSA. The CDR3 coding sequence is TGTGCCAGCAGCTCGTCATTTAATGAAAAACTGTTTTTT. Translated: CASSSSFNEKLFF.

The V and J genes are TRBV10-3 and TRBJ1-5, with D unclear. Germline V lookup: CDR1 ENHRY, CDR2 SYGVKD. V lost 3 bases, J lost 0 bases, and 12 bases lay in between. This CDR3 comprises 16 residues. CDR3 sequence (DNA): TGTGCCATCAGTGATCCTATGGAGAATAGCAATCAGCCCCAGCATTTT. This codes for CAISDPMENSNQPQHF.

The gene calls are TRBV25-1 and TRBJ2-7; 8 bases are a match to TRBD2. CDR1 MGHDK and CDR2 SYGVNS come from the germline V gene. The CDR3 spans 15 residues. V trimming: 1 base; J trimming: 4 bases; junction bases outside the gene matches: 6. This CDR3 is CASSESGSGAYEQYF. The CDR3 nucleotides read TGTGCCAGCAGTGAATCAGGTAGCGGGGCATACGAGCAGTACTTC.

CDR3: CATSDTSGPRAQYF. CDR3 DNA: TGTGCCACCAGTGATACTAGCGGGCCCCGGGCCCAGTACTTC. The chain joins TRBV24-1 to TRBJ2-5; 9 nucleotides line up with TRBD2. CDR1 is KGHDR, CDR2 SFDVKD, per germline. CDR3 size: 14 residues. Germline trimming cut 3 bases from V and 9 bases from J; bases unmatched to any gene: 7.

J is TRBJ2-7 and V is TRBV12-3 or TRBV12-4; D is unclear. The CDR3 runs 16 residues. V was pared by 5 bases and J by 3 bases, with 20 bases between. CDR3 loop: CASSPTLGQRIYEQYF. The CDR3 bases are TGTGCCAGCAGTCCGACGTTGGGCCAGAGGATCTACGAGCAGTACTTC.

This clonotype was counted between two and nine times. The chain links TRBV12-3 or TRBV12-4 to TRBJ2-1, with 8 bases fitting TRBD2. Unmatched junction bases numbered 8, after V lost 2 bases and J lost 2 bases. The CDR3 sequence is 17 residues long. The CDR3 sequence: CASSLYSGTLAYNEQFF. The CDR3 bases are TGTGCCAGCAGTTTATATAGCGGGACCCTCGCCTACAATGAGCAGTTCTTC.

This clonotype was picked up a small number of times. V gene TRBV6-5 combines with J gene TRBJ1-4; D is unresolved. CDR1 MNHEY and CDR2 SVGAGI come from the germline V gene. V lost 0 bases, J lost 4 bases, and 12 bases lay in between. This CDR3 region has 16 residues. DNA for the CDR3: TGTGCCAGCAGTTACTCGGTTGCTAGGGTTAATGAAAAACTGTTTTTT. Translating gives CASSYSVARVNEKLFF.

This clonotype has a count of ten or more. CDR3 in DNA: TGTGCCAGCAGCTCACTAGCGGGGGGGCCTAATGAGCAGTTCTTC. Encoded protein: CASSSLAGGPNEQFF. The chain couples TRBV11-2 to TRBJ2-1; 13 bases match TRBD2. The V gene end was trimmed by 4 bases and the J gene end by 7 bases; junction bases not matched to a gene: 4. Germline CDR1 and CDR2: SGHAT and FQNNGV. This CDR3 contains 15 residues.

This clonotype has a single count. CDR3: CASSKPLGQSQETQYF. The CDR3 nucleotides are TGCGCCAGCAGCAAGCCTCTGGGACAGTCCCAAGAGACCCAGTACTTC. The chain uses TRBV5-1 and TRBJ2-5; 7 nucleotides match TRBD1. The germline V gene has CDR1 SGHRS and CDR2 YFSETQ. The V segment lost 4 bases and the J segment 1 base; nucleotides outside the gene matches: 10. The CDR3 sequence is 16 residues long.

This clonotype turned up a few times. The chain employs TRBV19 and TRBJ2-7, with 11 bases identical to TRBD2. CDR3 length: 13 residues. Trimming cost V 7 bases and J 5 bases; bases outside gene matches: 4. Per germline, CDR1 LNHDA and CDR2 SQIVND (reference sequence). The CDR3 DNA follows: TGTGCCAGTACTACTAGCGGGAGCAACGAGCAGTACTTC. Translated: CASTTSGSNEQYF.

The genes are TRBV5-4 and TRBJ2-7; 8 bases map to TRBD1. J gave up 4 bases and V 4 bases, and 13 bases lay outside the gene matches. Germline CDR1 reads SGHNT; CDR2 reads YYREEE (reference sequence). The CDR3 is 16 residues long. Written as DNA, the CDR3 is TGTGCCAGCAGCCCCGGAGCAGGGACAGGAGATTACGAGCAGTACTTC. This translates into CASSPGAGTGDYEQYF.

The J gene is TRBJ1-3, the V gene TRBV12-3 or TRBV12-4; D is uncertain. V was shortened by 3 bases and J by 0 bases, with 9 bases between the two germline ends. There are 15 residues in the CDR3. In DNA, the CDR3 is TGTGCCAGCAGTTTCACCGTATCCTCTGGAAACACCATATATTTT. Its protein product is CASSFTVSSGNTIYF.

This sequence joins TRBV2 and TRBJ2-1; TRBD2 is a possible D gene (5 bases). V was clipped by 6 bases and J by 4 bases, with 7 bases between them. This CDR3 has 12 amino acids. The germline gives CDR1 SNHLY, CDR2 FYNNEI. Here the CDR3 DNA reads TGTGCCAGCAGGTGGGAGTACAATGAGCAGTTCTTC. This encodes CASRWEYNEQFF.

In this sample, this clonotype turned up once. J is TRBJ2-3 and V is TRBV29-1; D could derive from TRBD1 or TRBD2 (5 bases each). This CDR3 has 14 amino acids. V lost 4 bases, J lost 6 bases, and 17 bases lay in between. Germline CDR1 reads SQVTM; CDR2 reads ANQGSEA. As DNA, the CDR3 is TGCAGCGTTGGTGGGACCCCTATCGGGGATACGCAGTATTTT. Amino acids: CSVGGTPIGDTQYF.

The rearrangement uses TRBV11-2 and TRBJ2-1; TRBD2 matches 13 bases. The ends lost 5 bases at V and 7 bases at J; junction bases unmatched: 5. The CDR3 is made up of 15 amino acids. Per germline, CDR1 SGHAT and CDR2 FQNNGV. CDR3 nucleotides: TGTGCCAGCAGCCTGGGACTAGCGGGGACAAATGAGCAGTTCTTC. This translates into CASSLGLAGTNEQFF.

The J gene is TRBJ2-7, the V gene TRBV2; TRBD2 matches at 8 bases. Germline assignment: CDR1 SNHLY and CDR2 FYNNEI. Unmatched junction bases numbered 6, after V lost 4 bases and J lost 4 bases. The CDR3 is 14 amino acids. The CDR3 loop is CASSGGLGLYEQYF. The CDR3 DNA is TGTGCCAGCAGTGGGGGACTAGGACTATACGAGCAGTACTTC.

This clonotype was counted between two and nine times. V is TRBV29-1 and J is TRBJ2-7, with TRBD1 as a possible D gene (5 bases). The CDR3 has 14 residues. Trimming cost V 4 bases and J 0 bases, with 13 bases left between them. The germline CDR1 and CDR2 sequences are SQVTM and ANQGSEA. CDR3 amino acids: CSVAGTGFSYEQYF. As DNA, the CDR3 is TGCAGCGTTGCCGGAACAGGCTTCTCCTACGAGCAGTACTTC.

The rearrangement uses TRBV20-1 and TRBJ2-4, with no clear D. This CDR3 comprises 12 residues. V lost 6 bases and J lost 8, with 14 bases in between. In germline, CDR1 is DFQATT, CDR2 SNEGSKA (reference sequence). DNA for the CDR3: TGCAGTGCCTCAGAGATCGGAGACATTCAGTACTTC. Its protein product is CSASEIGDIQYF.